The present entry profiles one T cell receptor beta chain with its context. What it binds is unknown. The record originates from a study of T cell responses to AZD1222 COVID-19 vaccine. Study-level findings and limits: Vaccine-associated CD4 TCRs spanned spike, dominant at 160-218 and 743-854.

The junction had 3 bases not matched to a gene; V was cut back by 1 base and J by 7 bases. This CDR3 is built from 13 residues. CDR1 LNHDA and CDR2 SQIVND come from the germline V gene (reference sequence). The protocol was immunoSEQ multiplex PCR, while the TCRdb copy is restricted to in-frame clones and leaves out a portion. The table has roughly 120,000 clones, less than 90% seen once; the top ten hold about 4.2%. The genes are TRBV19 and TRBJ1-1; 7 bases agree with TRBD1. Sequencing was performed on peripheral blood, taken on day 0 of AZD1222 vaccination. The sequence came from an adult in good health. The CDR3: CASSIVGQDEAFF. As DNA, the CDR3 is TGTGCCAGTAGTATAGTAGGACAGGATGAAGCTTTCTTT.